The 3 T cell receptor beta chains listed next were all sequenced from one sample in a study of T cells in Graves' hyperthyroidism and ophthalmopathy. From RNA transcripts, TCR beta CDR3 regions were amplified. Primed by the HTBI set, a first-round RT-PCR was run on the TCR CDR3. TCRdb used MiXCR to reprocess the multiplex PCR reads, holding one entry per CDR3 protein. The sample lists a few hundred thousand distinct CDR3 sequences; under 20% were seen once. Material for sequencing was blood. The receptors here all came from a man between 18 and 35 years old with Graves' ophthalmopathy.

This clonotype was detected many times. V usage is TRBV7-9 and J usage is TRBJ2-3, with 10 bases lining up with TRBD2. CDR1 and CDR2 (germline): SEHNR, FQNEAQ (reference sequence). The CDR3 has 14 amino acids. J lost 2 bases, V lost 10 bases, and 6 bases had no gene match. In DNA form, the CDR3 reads TGTGCCATTCCTAGCGGGGGCGTCACAGATACGCAGTATTTT. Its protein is CAIPSGGVTDTQYF. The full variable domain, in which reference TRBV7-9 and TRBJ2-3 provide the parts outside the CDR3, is DTGVSQNPRHKITKRGQNVTFRCDPISEHNRLYWYRQTLGQGPEFLTYFQNEAQLEKSRLLSDRFSAERPKGSFSTLEIQRTEQGDSAMYLCAIPSGGVTDTQYFGPGTRLTVL.

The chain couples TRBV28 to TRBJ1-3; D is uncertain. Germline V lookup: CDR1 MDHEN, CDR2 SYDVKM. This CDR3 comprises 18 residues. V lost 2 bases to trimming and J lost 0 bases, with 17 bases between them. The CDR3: CASSLPHPAESSGNTIYF. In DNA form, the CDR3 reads TGTGCCAGCAGTTTACCCCACCCAGCGGAGAGCTCTGGAAACACCATATATTTT.

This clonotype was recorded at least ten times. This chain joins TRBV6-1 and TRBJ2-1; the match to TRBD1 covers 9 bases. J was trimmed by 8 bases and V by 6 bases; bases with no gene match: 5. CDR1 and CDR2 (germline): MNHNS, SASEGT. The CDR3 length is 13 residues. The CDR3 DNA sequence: TGTGCCAGCAGGTACGGGGACAGGGATGAGCAGTTCTTC. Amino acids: CASRYGDRDEQFF.